Here is one TCR beta chain with its context. Some clones are missing from TCRdb's copy, which holds only in-frame ones; the method was immunoSEQ multiplex PCR. Altogether roughly 500,000 clones are present, 89% being singletons, with the ten largest covering around 0.92%. The data stem from a study of blood T cell repertoires in COVID-19. Study background: The cDNA or gDNA used as material had been derived from T cells, B-cell-depleted T cells, or PBMCs.

The receptor was isolated from a man younger than 35 with COVID-19, enrolled during active disease. Input material: peripheral blood.

This CDR3 reads CASSFAGTGTDTQYF. As DNA, the CDR3 is TGCGCCAGCAGCTTCGCCGGGACAGGCACAGATACGCAGTATTTT. The chain carries TRBV5-1 and TRBJ2-3; TRBD1 agrees at 7 bases. Looked up from germline, CDR1 is SGHRS and CDR2 is YFSETQ. The CDR3 consists of 15 residues. The J segment lost 1 base and the V segment lost 2 bases, leaving 4 bases of the junction unmatched.